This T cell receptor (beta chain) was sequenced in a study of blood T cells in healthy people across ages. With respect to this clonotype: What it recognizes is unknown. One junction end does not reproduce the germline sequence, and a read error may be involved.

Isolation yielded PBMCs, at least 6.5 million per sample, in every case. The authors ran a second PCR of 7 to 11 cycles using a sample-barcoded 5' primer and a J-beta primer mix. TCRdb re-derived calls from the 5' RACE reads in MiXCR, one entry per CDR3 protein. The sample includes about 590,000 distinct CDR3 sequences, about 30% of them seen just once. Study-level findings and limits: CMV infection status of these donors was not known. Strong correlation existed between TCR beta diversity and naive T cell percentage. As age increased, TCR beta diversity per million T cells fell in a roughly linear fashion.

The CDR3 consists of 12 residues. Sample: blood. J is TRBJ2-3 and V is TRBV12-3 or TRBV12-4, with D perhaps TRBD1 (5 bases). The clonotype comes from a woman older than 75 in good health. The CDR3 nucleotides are TGTGCCAGCAGCGTGACAGCAGATGCGCAGTATTTT. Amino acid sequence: CASSVTADAQYF.